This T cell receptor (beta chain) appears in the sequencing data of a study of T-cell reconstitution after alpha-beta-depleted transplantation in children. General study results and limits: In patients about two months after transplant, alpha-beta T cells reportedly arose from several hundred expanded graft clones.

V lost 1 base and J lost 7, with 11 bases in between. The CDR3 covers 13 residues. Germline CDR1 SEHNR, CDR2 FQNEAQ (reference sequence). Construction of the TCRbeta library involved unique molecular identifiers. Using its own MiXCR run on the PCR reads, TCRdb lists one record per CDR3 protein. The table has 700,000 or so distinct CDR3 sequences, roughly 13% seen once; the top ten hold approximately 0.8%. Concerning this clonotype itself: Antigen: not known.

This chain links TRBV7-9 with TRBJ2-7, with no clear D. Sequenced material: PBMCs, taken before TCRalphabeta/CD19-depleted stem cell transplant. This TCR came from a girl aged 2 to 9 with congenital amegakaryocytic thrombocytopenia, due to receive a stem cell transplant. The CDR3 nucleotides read TGTGCCAGCAGCTTAGGTGGAGATAAAGAGCAGTACTTC. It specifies CASSLGGDKEQYF.